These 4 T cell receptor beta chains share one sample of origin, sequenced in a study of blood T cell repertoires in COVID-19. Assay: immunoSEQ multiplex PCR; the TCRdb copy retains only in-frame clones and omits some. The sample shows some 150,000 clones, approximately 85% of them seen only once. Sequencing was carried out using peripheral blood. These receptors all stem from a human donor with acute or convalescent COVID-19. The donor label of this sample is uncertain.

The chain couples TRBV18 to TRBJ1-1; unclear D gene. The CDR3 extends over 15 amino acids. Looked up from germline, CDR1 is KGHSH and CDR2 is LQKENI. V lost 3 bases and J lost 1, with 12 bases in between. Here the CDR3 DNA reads TGTGCCAGCTCACCGTCGATGGAGGAGAACACTGAAGCTTTCTTT. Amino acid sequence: CASSPSMEENTEAFF.

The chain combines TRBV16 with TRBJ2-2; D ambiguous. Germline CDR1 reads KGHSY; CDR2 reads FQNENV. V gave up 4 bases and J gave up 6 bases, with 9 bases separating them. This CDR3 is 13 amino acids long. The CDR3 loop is CASSRNMAGELFF. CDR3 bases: TGTGCCAGCAGCCGAAACATGGCCGGGGAGCTGTTTTTT.

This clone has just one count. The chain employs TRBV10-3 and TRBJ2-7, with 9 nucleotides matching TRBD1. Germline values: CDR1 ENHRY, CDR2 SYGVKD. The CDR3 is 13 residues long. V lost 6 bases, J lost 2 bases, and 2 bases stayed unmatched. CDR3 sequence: CAISGDRAYEQYF. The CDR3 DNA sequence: TGTGCCATCAGCGGGGACAGGGCCTACGAGCAGTACTTC.

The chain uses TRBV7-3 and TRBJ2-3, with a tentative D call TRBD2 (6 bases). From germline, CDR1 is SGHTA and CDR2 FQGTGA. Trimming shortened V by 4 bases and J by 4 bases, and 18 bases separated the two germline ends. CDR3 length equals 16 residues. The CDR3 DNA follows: TGTGCCAGCAGCTACATTGAGGGAGCGGGCCCAGATACGCAGTATTTT. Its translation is CASSYIEGAGPDTQYF.